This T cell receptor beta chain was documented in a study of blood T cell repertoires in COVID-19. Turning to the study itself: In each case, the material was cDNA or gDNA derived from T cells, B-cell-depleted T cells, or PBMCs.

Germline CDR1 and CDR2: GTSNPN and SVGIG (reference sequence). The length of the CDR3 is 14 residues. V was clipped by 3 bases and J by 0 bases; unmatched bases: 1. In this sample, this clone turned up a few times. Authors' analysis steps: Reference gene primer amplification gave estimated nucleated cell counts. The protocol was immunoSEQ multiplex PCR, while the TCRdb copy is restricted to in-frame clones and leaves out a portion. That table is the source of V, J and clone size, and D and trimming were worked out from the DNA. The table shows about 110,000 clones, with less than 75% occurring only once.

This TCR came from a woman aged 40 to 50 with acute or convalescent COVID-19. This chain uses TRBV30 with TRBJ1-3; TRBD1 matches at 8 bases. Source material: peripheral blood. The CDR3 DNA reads TGTGCCTGGAGAGGGACAGGCTCTGGAAACACCATATATTTT. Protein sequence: CAWRGTGSGNTIYF. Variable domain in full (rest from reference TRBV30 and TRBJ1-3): SQTIHQWPATLVQPVGSPLSLECTVEGTSNPNLYWYRQAAGRGLQLLFYSVGIGQISSEVPQNLSASRPQDRQFILSSKKLLLSDSGFYLCAWRGTGSGNTIYFGEGSWLTVV.